Below are 5 T cell receptor beta chains sequenced from a single sample in a study of response to subunit inactivated influenza vaccine. In TCRdb, the RT-PCR reads were re-called with MiXCR into one record per CDR3 protein. The table includes 530,000 or so distinct CDR3 sequences, less than 30% detected once. This sample comprised CD4+ T cells sorted from PBMCs, obtained more than 4 days after vaccination. The source is a man in his fifties who received an inactivated influenza vaccine.

This rearrangement joins TRBV6-2 or TRBV6-3 to TRBJ1-1; 7 nucleotides match TRBD1. Germline V gene lookup returns CDR1 MNHEY and CDR2 SVGEGT. With 3 bases clipped from V and 8 bases from J, the junction kept 6 bases outside the gene matches. CDR3 length: 13 residues. Here the CDR3 DNA reads TGTGCCAGCAGTTATGGGGACAGACTAGAAGCTTTCTTT. Protein product: CASSYGDRLEAFF.

This chain links TRBV6-1 with TRBJ1-2, with 8 bases identical to TRBD1. The germline V gene encodes CDR1 MNHNS and CDR2 SASEGT. V gave up 4 bases and J gave up 3 bases; unmatched junction bases: 4. The CDR3 runs 14 residues. CDR3 sequence: CASSASGGYYGYTF. The CDR3 region has the DNA TGTGCCAGCAGTGCGTCAGGGGGCTACTATGGCTACACCTTC.

The J gene is TRBJ2-7, the V gene TRBV20-1, with a weak D call TRBD1 (6 bases). Germline loops: CDR1 DFQATT, CDR2 SNEGSKA (reference sequence). The length of the CDR3 is 13 residues. Trimming stripped 6 bases from V and 0 bases from J, with 12 bases between. CDR3 amino acids: CSAQDSLSYEQYF. In nucleotides, the CDR3 is TGCAGTGCACAGGACAGTCTCTCCTACGAGCAGTACTTC.

The rearrangement joins TRBV11-1 to TRBJ2-7; TRBD1 is a possible D gene (5 bases). The germline CDR1 and CDR2 sequences are SGHAT and FQDESV (reference sequence). There are 14 residues in the CDR3. V was cut by 7 bases and J by 4 bases, with 17 bases left in between. CDR3 amino acids: CASTLKGASYEQYF. CDR3 nucleotides: TGTGCCAGCACCTTGAAAGGGGCTTCGTACGAGCAGTACTTC. Looking up the rest from reference TRBV11-1 and TRBJ2-7 gives the full variable domain: EAEVAQSPRYKITEKSQAVAFWCDPISGHATLYWYRQILGQGPELLVQFQDESVVDDSQLPKDRFSAERLKGVDSTLKIQPAELGDSAMYLCASTLKGASYEQYFGPGTRLTVT.

As regards this clonotype: A read error may explain this, as a much larger clone is one base away. The chain combines TRBV7-2 with TRBJ2-1; perhaps TRBD1 as D (7 bases). Germline CDR1 reads SGHTA; CDR2 reads FQGNSA. This CDR3 is built from 14 residues. The V and J ends lost 4 bases and 2 bases respectively, with 9 bases between them. The CDR3 coding sequence is TGTGCCAGCAGCTCCAGGGGGGCCTACAATGAGCAGTTCTTC. Translating gives CASSSRGAYNEQFF.